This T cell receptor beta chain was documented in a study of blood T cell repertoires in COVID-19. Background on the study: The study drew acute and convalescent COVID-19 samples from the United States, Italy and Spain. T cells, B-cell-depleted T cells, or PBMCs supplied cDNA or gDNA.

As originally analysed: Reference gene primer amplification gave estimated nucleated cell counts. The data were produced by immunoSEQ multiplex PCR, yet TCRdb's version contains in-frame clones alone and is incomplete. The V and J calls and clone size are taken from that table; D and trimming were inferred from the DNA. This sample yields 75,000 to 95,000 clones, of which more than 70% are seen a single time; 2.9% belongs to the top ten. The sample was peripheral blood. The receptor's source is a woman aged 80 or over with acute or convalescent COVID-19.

The CDR3 nucleotides read TGTGCCAGTAGACAGGCCGCCTACAATGAGCAGTTCTTC. This encodes CASRQAAYNEQFF. This chain joins TRBV6-5 and TRBJ2-1, with D possibly matching TRBD1 (6 bases). This CDR3 is built from 13 residues. Germline values: CDR1 MNHEY, CDR2 SVGAGI. The V gene lost 9 bases and the J gene lost 2 bases, with 11 bases spanning the gap.